The entry that follows covers one T cell receptor (beta chain) sequence. Its antigen is not identified. Some clones are missing from TCRdb's copy, which holds only in-frame ones; the method was immunoSEQ multiplex PCR. The repertoire consists of 12,000 or so clones, with roughly 64% occurring once and the leading ten covering around 20%. The source of the sample is a study of chemoradiotherapy in HPV16-positive cancers. Across the study: Candidate HPV-specific T-cell clones and common TCR motifs came from functional assays in a couple of HPV16-positive patients.

The germline V and J ends were trimmed by 8 bases and 4 bases, with 15 bases remaining between them. The CDR3 covers 14 residues. The germline CDR1 and CDR2 sequences are MNHNS and SASEGT. Broader study findings: Candidate HPV-specific clones and E7-related TCR motifs grew in tumor during treatment.

Collection of the sample occurred from a patient who underwent chemoradiotherapy. The source of this sequence is a human donor with HPV-associated anogenital cancer. This rearrangement joins TRBV6-1 to TRBJ1-3, with unresolved D. Here the CDR3 DNA reads TGTGCCAGCCTTAAGGGTGACTTCGGAAACACCATATATTTT. Translating it yields CASLKGDFGNTIYF.